Listed below are T cell receptor beta chains from one sample, sequenced in a study of technical replicates of blood from several donors. Using immunoSEQ multiplex PCR, the repertoire was profiled, and TCRdb retains in-frame clones only, with some absent. The data hold some 66,000 clones, with 88% observed a single time. Sequencing was performed on PBMCs. The receptors were gathered from a human donor in good health. Some clones in this sample may be carry-over from other donors' samples. Each CDR3 is given with its conserved first and last residue. A D gene is named only where the DNA matches it firmly. A clone size is listed for some rows: how often the clone was seen (once, few, many), or a class if it is expanded.

clone size	CDR3 length	D gene	V gene	J gene	CDR3 protein	CDR3 DNA
-	16	TRBD2	TRBV6-4	TRBJ2-3	CASSVSGGALTDTQYF	TGTGCCAGCAGCGTTAGCGGGGGGGCCCTTACAGATACGCAGTATTTT
-	16	TRBD1	TRBV10-3	TRBJ1-5	CAISESTGQGGQPQHF	TGTGCCATCAGTGAGTCGACGGGACAGGGGGGGCAGCCCCAGCATTTT
once	15	TRBD2	TRBV4-3	TRBJ2-7	CASSQVLGGSYEQYF	TGCGCCAGCAGCCAAGTCCTCGGGGGGAGCTACGAGCAGTACTTC
few	15	TRBD1	TRBV9	TRBJ1-5	CASSVGTGNNQPQHF	TGTGCCAGCAGCGTAGGGACAGGGAACAATCAGCCCCAGCATTTT
once	12	-	TRBV9	TRBJ2-5	CASSVSGETQYF	TGTGCCAGCAGCGTATCCGGAGAGACCCAGTACTTC
once	15	TRBD2	TRBV7-2	TRBJ2-2	CASSARDYVTGELFF	TGTGCCAGCAGCGCCAGGGACTACGTAACCGGGGAGCTGTTTTTT
once	13	-	TRBV2	TRBJ2-3	CASSGLGTDTQYF	TGTGCCAGCAGTGGTTTAGGCACAGATACGCAGTATTTT
-	14	TRBD2	TRBV5-1	TRBJ2-7	CASSLPASGYEQYF	TGCGCCAGCAGCTTGCCGGCTAGCGGATACGAGCAGTACTTC
-	14	TRBD2	TRBV7-2	TRBJ2-7	CASSLGRAFYEQYF	TGTGCCAGCAGCCTGGGGAGGGCCTTCTACGAGCAGTACTTC
-	14	-	TRBV2	TRBJ2-7	CASRREVTDYEQYF	TGTGCCAGCAGGAGGGAGGTGACAGACTACGAGCAGTACTTC
-	16	TRBD2	TRBV7-9	TRBJ2-3	CASSFDRGVSVDTQYF	TGTGCCAGCAGCTTTGACCGGGGGGTGTCGGTGGATACGCAGTATTTT
-	11	-	TRBV6-5	TRBJ2-7	CASSGRRGQYF	TGTGCCAGCAGTGGCCGGAGGGGGCAGTACTTC
-	11	-	TRBV18	TRBJ1-1	CASSPSTEAFF	TGTGCCAGCTCACCGTCAACTGAAGCTTTCTTT
-	14	-	TRBV28	TRBJ2-3	CASSSVTETYTQYF	TGTGCCAGCAGTTCCGTGACTGAGACCTATACGCAGTATTTT
-	11	-	TRBV5-6	TRBJ2-4	CASSLEHIQYF	TGTGCCAGCAGCTTAGAGCACATTCAGTACTTC
-	15	-	TRBV12-5	TRBJ2-2	CASGSISLHTGELFF	TGTGCTAGTGGTTCGATATCACTACACACCGGGGAGCTGTTTTTT
-	14	TRBD1	TRBV15	TRBJ1-1	CAARRDRGNAEAFF	TGTGCCGCCCGGCGGGACAGGGGTAACGCTGAAGCTTTCTTT
-	15	TRBD1	TRBV5-8	TRBJ2-3	CASSNRDRATDTQYF	TGTGCCAGCAGCAACCGGGACAGGGCGACAGATACGCAGTATTTT
-	16	TRBD2	TRBV7-6	TRBJ2-7	CASSQTTSGGPGGEYF	TGTGCCAGCAGTCAAACCACTAGCGGGGGGCCTGGGGGTGAGTACTTC
-	13	TRBD2	TRBV5-6	TRBJ2-3	CASRAGTSLPQYF	TGTGCCAGCAGGGCCGGGACTAGCCTCCCGCAGTATTTT
once	15	-	TRBV6-1	TRBJ1-6	CASSEKQDYNSPLHF	TGTGCCAGCAGTGAAAAACAAGATTATAATTCACCCCTCCACTTT
once	15	TRBD1	TRBV7-2	TRBJ2-1	CASSQNRGSYNEQFF	TGTGCCAGCAGCCAGAACAGGGGATCCTACAATGAGCAGTTCTTC
-	16	-	TRBV4-1	TRBJ1-3	CASSQSPTSSGNTIYF	TGCGCCAGCAGCCAGAGTCCAACGAGCTCTGGAAACACCATATATTTT
once	14	TRBD2	TRBV7-2	TRBJ2-1	CASSLRTSGGRQFF	TGTGCCAGCAGCCTACGGACTAGCGGGGGCCGGCAGTTCTTC
-	17	TRBD2	TRBV5-4	TRBJ2-1	CASSLGTSGSSGNEQFF	TGTGCCAGCAGCTTGGGGACTAGCGGGAGTTCGGGGAATGAGCAGTTCTTC
-	15	-	TRBV6-6	TRBJ2-3	CASSLAGTSTDTQYF	TGTGCCAGCAGCCTGGCAGGGACTAGCACAGATACGCAGTATTTT
-	14	-	TRBV7-6	TRBJ1-1	CASSLRGEGTEAFF	TGTGCCAGCAGCTTGAGGGGGGAGGGCACTGAAGCTTTCTTT
-	16	TRBD2	TRBV25-1	TRBJ2-5	CASSRGGRAFQETQYF	TGTGCCAGCTCCCGAGGCGGGAGGGCCTTCCAAGAGACCCAGTACTTC
once	13	TRBD2	TRBV5-6	TRBJ2-5	CASSLSSGGTQYF	TGTGCCAGCAGCTTGTCGTCGGGGGGGACCCAGTACTTC
-	15	-	TRBV7-2	TRBJ2-7	CASSLMGTNSYEQYF	TGTGCCAGCAGCCTGATGGGCACCAACTCCTACGAGCAGTACTTC
once	14	-	TRBV13	TRBJ2-2	CASRGGTNTGELFF	TGTGCCAGTAGAGGGGGTACGAACACCGGGGAGCTGTTTTTT
-	14	TRBD1	TRBV7-8	TRBJ2-7	CASSLGQGAGGQYF	TGTGCCAGCAGCTTGGGGCAGGGGGCTGGGGGGCAGTACTTC
few	14	-	TRBV27	TRBJ1-1	CASSFRGINTEAFF	TGTGCCAGCAGTTTTAGAGGAATCAACACTGAAGCTTTCTTT
-	16	-	TRBV18	TRBJ2-6	CASSPWTTSGANVLTF	TGTGCCAGCTCTCCTTGGACAACCTCTGGGGCCAACGTCCTGACTTTC
-	15	-	TRBV11-2	TRBJ2-1	CASSHIAYTYNEQFF	TGTGCCAGCAGCCACATAGCGTATACCTACAATGAGCAGTTCTTC
-	16	TRBD1	TRBV6-5	TRBJ1-2	CASSYSGQGAGYGYTF	TGTGCCAGCAGTTACTCAGGACAGGGGGCCGGCTATGGCTACACCTTC
-	13	-	TRBV14	TRBJ2-5	CASSQAGPETQYF	TGTGCCAGCAGCCAAGCAGGGCCAGAGACCCAGTACTTC
-	17	TRBD1	TRBV28	TRBJ1-1	CASTATGTGKWVGEAFF	TGTGCCAGCACCGCTACCGGGACAGGGAAGTGGGTGGGTGAAGCTTTCTTT
few	14	-	TRBV9	TRBJ1-6	CASSVSIDRSPLHF	TGTGCCAGCAGCGTATCGATCGACAGATCACCCCTCCACTTT
-	14	TRBD1	TRBV19	TRBJ1-1	CASRPWDRNTEAFF	TGTGCCAGCCGGCCCTGGGACAGGAACACTGAAGCTTTCTTT
few	16	TRBD2	TRBV9	TRBJ2-3	CASSPLGVAGVDTQYF	TGTGCCAGCAGCCCCCTGGGGGTAGCGGGGGTGGATACGCAGTATTTT
-	18	-	TRBV4-3	TRBJ2-3	CASSQDLNLGAPLGSQYF	TGCGCCAGCAGCCAAGATCTTAATCTAGGTGCCCCCCTTGGATCGCAGTATTTT
-	15	-	TRBV11-2	TRBJ2-3	CASSRQDRLTDTQYF	TGTGCCAGCAGCCGTCAGGACAGACTCACAGATACGCAGTATTTT
few	16	-	TRBV23-1	TRBJ2-2	CASRGLKLGDTGELFF	TGCGCCAGCAGGGGACTCAAACTGGGGGACACCGGGGAGCTGTTTTTT
-	12	-	TRBV2	TRBJ2-7	CASSEEAYEQYF	TGTGCCAGCAGTGAAGAAGCATACGAGCAGTACTTC
-	13	-	TRBV5-4	TRBJ2-5	CASSLMTPGTQYF	TGTGCCAGCAGCTTGATGACTCCCGGGACCCAGTACTTC
-	16	TRBD2	TRBV9	TRBJ2-1	CASSVATSGMSNEQFF	TGTGCCAGCAGCGTAGCGACTAGCGGGATGAGCAATGAGCAGTTCTTC
-	13	-	TRBV5-1	TRBJ2-7	CASSSDSTYEQYF	TGCGCCAGCAGCTCCGACAGTACCTACGAGCAGTACTTC